The 27 T cell receptor beta chains listed next were all sequenced from one sample in a study of shared clonotypes between healthy human individuals. Naive CD8 populations comprised CD45RO-negative cells positively selected for CCR7, excluding terminally differentiated effector memory CD45RA+ cells. The method was immunoSEQ multiplex PCR; TCRdb's version includes in-frame clones alone and lacks a portion of them. The profile shows about 2 million clones, about 95% of them singletons. Sequencing was carried out using naive CD8+ T cells sorted from blood. These receptors were collected from a man younger than 35 in good health.

The chain has TRBV6-5 and TRBJ2-1; a possible D gene is TRBD1 (6 bases). Deletions cut 8 bases from V and 8 bases from J, with 19 bases between. The CDR3 spans 14 residues. CDR1 is MNHEY and CDR2 is SVGAGI in the germline V gene. CDR3: CASGVDLAGDEQFF. The CDR3 DNA follows: TGTGCCAGCGGCGTGGACTTAGCAGGGGATGAGCAGTTCTTC.

This chain links TRBV21-1 with TRBJ2-1; TRBD2, the D gene given by the table, was not confirmed from the DNA. TRBV21-1 is a pseudogene locus. This CDR3 comprises 18 residues. Here the CDR3 DNA reads TGTGCCAGCAGCAAAGCCCGGCGAGCGGGGCGAAACTACAATGAGCAGTTCTTC. It is translated as CASSKARRAGRNYNEQFF.

The chain uses TRBV13 and TRBJ2-5; D unclear. The V gene's germline CDR1 is PRHDT and CDR2 FYEKMQ (reference sequence). The CDR3 loop spans 15 amino acids. The V end lost 6 bases, the J end lost 1 base, and 15 bases lay between the germline ends. CDR3 amino acids: CASSYHVSPQETQYF. CDR3 DNA: TGTGCCAGCAGTTACCATGTCAGCCCCCAAGAGACCCAGTACTTC.

This clone was seen only once. This chain joins TRBV5-1 and TRBJ2-2; D may be TRBD1 (5 bases). CDR1 is SGHRS and CDR2 is YFSETQ in the germline V gene. This CDR3 is built from 16 residues. V dropped 2 bases and J dropped 6 bases, with 17 bases sitting between them. This chain's CDR3 is CASSFGAGFLAGELFF. The CDR3 DNA is TGCGCCAGCAGCTTTGGGGCAGGGTTCTTGGCCGGGGAGCTGTTTTTT.

This chain joins TRBV7-9 and TRBJ1-6; D may be TRBD1 (5 bases). V shed 5 bases and J shed 2 bases, with 13 bases lying between them. Germline V gene data show CDR1 as SEHNR and CDR2 as FQNEAQ (reference sequence). The CDR3 spans 16 residues. DNA of the CDR3: TGTGCCAGCAGCCTTTTCGGGGGACCCTATAATTCACCCCTCCACTTT. It is translated as CASSLFGGPYNSPLHF.

The chain is built from TRBV6-1 and TRBJ2-3; tentative D call: TRBD2 (6 bases). Germline V gene data show CDR1 as MNHNS and CDR2 as SASEGT. The CDR3 length is 15 residues. The V end was cut by 4 bases, the J end by 0 bases, with 11 bases between. This chain's CDR3 is CASSVGGMSTDTQYF. CDR3 in DNA: TGTGCCAGCAGTGTCGGCGGGATGAGCACAGATACGCAGTATTTT.

This clone has only one observation. The gene calls are TRBV12-5 and TRBJ2-7; D is uncertain. The V gene lost 5 bases and the J gene lost 2 bases, with 13 bases spanning the gap. Germline CDR1 is LGHNT and CDR2 is FRNRAP. This CDR3 region has 14 residues. The CDR3 loop reads CASGPSGAAYEQYF. CDR3 coding DNA: TGTGCTAGTGGTCCCTCCGGCGCCGCCTACGAGCAGTACTTC.

This chain connects TRBV4-1 to TRBJ2-7; D uncertain. The CDR3 has 13 residues. V was cut by 4 bases and J by 5 bases, with 12 bases left in between. Germline V CDR1 and CDR2: MGHRA, YSYEKL. The CDR3 region has the DNA TGCGCCAGCAGCCTCTCATGGGGAAACGAGCAGTACTTC. The encoded protein is CASSLSWGNEQYF.

The rearrangement links TRBV19 to TRBJ1-2; D is unresolved. The V end lost 2 bases, the J end lost 5 bases, and 21 bases lay between the germline ends. Per the germline V gene, CDR1 is LNHDA and CDR2 is SQIVND (reference sequence). CDR3 length: 17 residues. The chain's CDR3 is CASSILEGNAPLYGYTF. The CDR3 DNA reads TGTGCCAGTAGTATATTAGAAGGGAACGCTCCCCTTTATGGCTACACCTTC.

The gene calls are TRBV7-3 and TRBJ1-4; D call uncertain. CDR3 size: 15 residues. The V end was cut by 4 bases, the J end by 5 bases, with 14 bases between. Germline CDR1 is SGHTA and CDR2 is FQGTGA. The CDR3 loop is CASSSPDWGNEKLFF. CDR3 DNA: TGTGCCAGCAGCTCGCCCGATTGGGGAAATGAAAAACTGTTTTTT.

The chain couples TRBV7-8 to TRBJ2-1, with unresolved D. Between the trimmed V and J ends, which lost 1 base and 9 bases, there was a span of 10 bases. The CDR3 totals 13 residues. CDR1 SGHVS and CDR2 FQNEAQ come from the germline V gene. The CDR3 sequence is CASSLERLGEQFF. The CDR3 bases are TGTGCCAGCAGCTTAGAGAGGTTGGGTGAGCAGTTCTTC.

Remarks on this clone: Other DNA sequences of this sample code for an identical CDR3. The chain combines TRBV6-5 with TRBJ2-7; D may be TRBD1 (8 bases). The CDR3 has 14 residues. The germline V gene encodes CDR1 MNHEY and CDR2 SVGAGI. V was shortened by 6 bases and J by 4 bases, with 16 bases between the two germline ends. The CDR3 region has the DNA TGTGCCAGCAGCCCCGGACAGGGAGGGTACGAGCAGTACTTC. Translated, it gives CASSPGQGGYEQYF.

The V call is TRBV27, the J call TRBJ2-5; D not resolved. Trimming left V 7 bases short and J 4 bases short, with 13 bases between. This CDR3 region has 13 residues. Germline CDR1 MNHEY, CDR2 SMNVEV (reference sequence). The CDR3, as DNA: TGTGCCAGCATCGAGGCCGACGGAGAGACCCAGTACTTC. It encodes CASIEADGETQYF.

V is TRBV30 and J is TRBJ2-2, with TRBD1 matching 7 bases. The V and J ends lost 0 bases and 5 bases, in that order; junction bases with no gene match: 3. The CDR3 contains 14 residues. Per the germline V gene, CDR1 is GTSNPN and CDR2 is SVGIG (reference sequence). The CDR3 sequence: CAWSVSGGTGELFF. The CDR3 DNA is TGTGCCTGGAGTGTTTCAGGGGGAACCGGGGAGCTGTTTTTT.

The chain uses TRBV6-1 and TRBJ2-7; TRBD1 agrees at 9 bases. Germline CDR1 is MNHNS and CDR2 is SASEGT. J was trimmed by 4 bases and V by 8 bases; bases with no gene match: 6. This CDR3 has 13 amino acids. The CDR3 bases are TGTGCCAGCTCCGGGACAGGGCGGTACGAGCAGTACTTC. Its translation: CASSGTGRYEQYF.

This clone was found a few times. The CDR3 DNA reads TGTGCCAGCACCCGACAGTTCTATAATTCACCCCTCCACTTT. Its translation: CASTRQFYNSPLHF. The chain combines TRBV6-5 with TRBJ1-6; D is perhaps TRBD1 (5 bases). CDR3 length: 14 amino acids. V lost 7 bases and J lost 3, with 10 bases in between. Germline V gene lookup returns CDR1 MNHEY and CDR2 SVGAGI.

This chain uses TRBV6-6 with TRBJ2-5, with D possibly being TRBD1 (6 bases). Germline CDR1 MNHNY, CDR2 SVGAGI (reference sequence). Trimming left V 4 bases short and J 2 bases short, with 17 bases between. The CDR3 totals 16 residues. CDR3 DNA sequence: TGTGCCAGCAGTTCCCCCCACTGGGACACACAAGAGACCCAGTACTTC. The encoded protein is CASSSPHWDTQETQYF.

Note on this clone: The same CDR3 can be traced to other DNA sequences in this sample. V gene TRBV4-3 combines with J gene TRBJ2-7; a possible D gene is TRBD1 (5 bases). CDR3 size: 15 residues. Trimming removed 0 bases at V and 0 bases at J, with 9 bases between. The V gene's germline CDR1 is LGHNA and CDR2 YSLEER. CDR3 loop: CASSQDRASSYEQYF. CDR3 sequence (DNA): TGCGCCAGCAGCCAAGACAGGGCGAGCTCCTACGAGCAGTACTTC.

This sequence joins TRBV4-3 and TRBJ2-7; the D is unclear. Germline V gives CDR1 LGHNA, CDR2 YSLEER. V was cut by 0 bases and J by 3 bases, with 9 bases left in between. The CDR3 length is 14 residues. CDR3 sequence (DNA): TGCGCCAGCAGCCAAGATTTTAGCCTCTACGAGCAGTACTTC. Translation gives CASSQDFSLYEQYF.

The rearrangement links TRBV14 to TRBJ1-2; 7 nucleotides align to TRBD1. The CDR3 loop spans 15 amino acids. Looked up from germline, CDR1 is SGHDN and CDR2 is FVKESK. V lost 2 bases to trimming and J lost 6 bases; unmatched junction nucleotides: 9. In nucleotides, the CDR3 is TGTGCCAGCAGCCAACTCAGGGGGGTAGGCGATGGCTACACCTTC. Its protein is CASSQLRGVGDGYTF.

The count of this clone is one. V and J are TRBV4-3 and TRBJ2-1, with a tentative D call TRBD2 (6 bases). Germline-derived CDR1 and CDR2 are LGHNA and YSLEER. With 0 bases removed from V and 0 bases from J, the gap between germline ends came to 15 bases. The CDR3 runs to 18 residues. The CDR3: CASSQDLTAGPSYNEQFF. The CDR3 nucleotides are TGCGCCAGCAGCCAAGATCTTACAGCGGGCCCCTCCTACAATGAGCAGTTCTTC.

The chain combines TRBV11-2 with TRBJ2-5; D may match TRBD1 or TRBD2 (5 bases each). Looked up from germline, CDR1 is SGHAT and CDR2 is FQNNGV. This CDR3 contains 19 residues. V dropped 1 base and J dropped 5 bases, with 26 bases sitting between them. The CDR3 loop reads CASSLGDGFSLEGQETQYF. The CDR3 bases are TGTGCCAGCAGCTTAGGGGACGGTTTTTCCTTAGAGGGCCAGGAGACCCAGTACTTC. Supplemented by reference TRBV11-2 and TRBJ2-5, the full variable domain reads EAGVAQSPRYKIIEKRQSVAFWCNPISGHATLYWYQQILGQGPKLLIQFQNNGVVDDSQLPKDRFSAERLKGVDSTLKIQPAKLEDSAVYLCASSLGDGFSLEGQETQYFGPGTRLLVL.

This sequence joins TRBV7-9 and TRBJ2-7; D remains ambiguous. Per the germline V gene, CDR1 is SEHNR and CDR2 is FQNEAQ (reference sequence). This CDR3 has 12 amino acids. V was cut by 4 bases and J by 3 bases, with 7 bases left in between. In nucleotides, the CDR3 is TGTGCCAGCAGCTACAGTAACTACGAGCAGTACTTC. Translating gives CASSYSNYEQYF.

The V call is TRBV6-1, the J call TRBJ2-1, with 8 bases aligning to TRBD2. Trimming took 2 bases from V and 1 from J; bases not matched to a gene: 10. Germline CDR1 is MNHNS and CDR2 is SASEGT. CDR3 length equals 18 residues. The CDR3 DNA is TGTGCCAGCAGTGAATGGTCTAGCGGGCTACCTTCCTACAATGAGCAGTTCTTC. This codes for CASSEWSSGLPSYNEQFF.

This clone was counted once. The chain has TRBV13 and TRBJ2-7; 8 bases match TRBD2. Trimming cost V 2 bases and J 4 bases; bases outside gene matches: 4. The CDR3 is made up of 14 amino acids. Germline values: CDR1 PRHDT, CDR2 FYEKMQ (reference sequence). The CDR3 loop reads CASSLPGGRYEQYF. The CDR3 DNA reads TGTGCCAGCAGCTTACCGGGGGGGCGGTACGAGCAGTACTTC.

This sequence joins TRBV30 and TRBJ2-7; either TRBD1 or TRBD2 may supply D (6 bases each). The CDR3 sequence is 15 residues long. V dropped 0 bases and J dropped 5 bases, with 17 bases sitting between them. Germline CDR1 reads GTSNPN; CDR2 reads SVGIG (reference sequence). CDR3 nucleotides: TGTGCCTGGAGTGTATTTAACGGGGGCTTCCACGAGCAGTACTTC. It translates to CAWSVFNGGFHEQYF.

In the case of this clone: Other DNA sequences from this sample encode an identical CDR3 as well. V and J are TRBV9 and TRBJ2-1; perhaps D is TRBD1 or TRBD2 (5 bases each). The germline V gene has CDR1 SGDLS and CDR2 YYNGEE. Trimming left V 0 bases short and J 0 bases short, with 10 bases between. The CDR3 runs 16 residues. The CDR3 region has the DNA TGTGCCAGCAGCGTAGTTGGGACCTCCTCCTACAATGAGCAGTTCTTC. Its translation: CASSVVGTSSYNEQFF.